These 26 T cell receptor beta chains share one sample of origin, sequenced in a study of cytomegalovirus exposure and HLA in healthy donors. This PCR relied on a set of 60 Vbeta primers and 13 Jbeta primers. Only in-frame clones appear in the TCRdb table, and some are missing; sequencing was by immunoSEQ multiplex PCR. The sample lists fewer than 150,000 clones, around 81% occurring once. Sequencing was performed on PBMCs. These receptors originate from a man aged 40-55 years in good health and CMV-seropositive.

V and J are TRBV6-5 and TRBJ1-3; D uncertain. V lost 3 bases and J lost 1, with 4 bases in between. The germline gives CDR1 MNHEY, CDR2 SVGAGI. The CDR3 is 13 residues long. CDR3 region: CASSYSSGNTIYF. The CDR3 DNA is TGTGCCAGCAGTTATTCATCTGGAAACACCATATATTTT.

This sequence joins TRBV7-2 and TRBJ1-5; no firm D call. Trimming stripped 1 base from V and 2 bases from J, with 9 bases between. This CDR3 spans 15 amino acids. Germline V gene data show CDR1 as SGHTA and CDR2 as FQGNSA. The CDR3 loop reads CASSLVRQGNQPQHF. CDR3 DNA sequence: TGTGCCAGCAGCTTAGTCCGGCAGGGCAATCAGCCCCAGCATTTT.

This clone has just a few counts. The chain employs TRBV1 and TRBJ2-5; the listed D gene, TRBD2, was not tested against the DNA. TRBV1 is termed a pseudogene. This CDR3 has 14 residues. The CDR3 sequence: CTRGVAGGRETQYF. In DNA, the CDR3 is TGCACCAGAGGGGTAGCGGGGGGGAGAGAGACCCAGTACTTC.

This clone came up a few times. The rearrangement uses TRBV7-9 and TRBJ2-1; D gene unclear. This CDR3 has 15 residues. V gave up 6 bases and J gave up 0 bases, with 12 bases separating them. The germline CDR1 and CDR2 sequences are SEHNR and FQNEAQ (reference sequence). CDR3 nucleotides: TGTGCCAGCAGTAACAGCCTGAGCTCCTACAATGAGCAGTTCTTC. Protein product: CASSNSLSSYNEQFF.

The J gene is TRBJ1-6, the V gene TRBV6-4, with TRBD1 as a possible D gene (6 bases). V lost 5 bases and J 10 bases, leaving 18 bases between the germline ends. Looked up from germline, CDR1 is MRHNA and CDR2 is SNTAGT. CDR3 size: 15 residues. The CDR3 bases are TGTGCCAGCAGTCCCCTTGGGGGCGCAGGATCACCCCTCCACTTT. Amino acids: CASSPLGGAGSPLHF.

The V call is TRBV19, the J call TRBJ1-2, with TRBD1 matching 8 bases. V shed 8 bases and J 0 bases; nucleotides not matched to a gene: 2. Germline CDR1 is LNHDA and CDR2 is SQIVND (reference sequence). The CDR3 loop spans 13 amino acids. In DNA form, the CDR3 reads TGTGCCAGTGGACAGGGCTCTAACTATGGCTACACCTTC. It translates to CASGQGSNYGYTF.

The chain couples TRBV5-1 to TRBJ1-5, with a tentative D call TRBD1 (6 bases). V shed 2 bases and J shed 0 bases, with 12 bases lying between them. This CDR3 has 16 amino acids. Germline V gene lookup returns CDR1 SGHRS and CDR2 YFSETQ. The CDR3 is CASSLQGGDSNQPQHF. For the CDR3, the DNA is TGCGCCAGCAGCTTACAGGGTGGCGATAGCAATCAGCCCCAGCATTTT. The whole variable domain, remainder taken from reference TRBV5-1 and TRBJ1-5, is KAGVTQTPRYLIKTRGQQVTLSCSPISGHRSVSWYQQTPGQGLQFLFEYFSETQRNKGNFPGRFSGRQFSNSRSEMNVSTLELGDSALYLCASSLQGGDSNQPQHFGDGTRLSIL.

V gene TRBV6-5 combines with J gene TRBJ1-4; a possible D gene is TRBD1 (5 bases). Germline V gene lookup returns CDR1 MNHEY and CDR2 SVGAGI. The CDR3 is made up of 15 amino acids. The V gene lost 0 bases and the J gene lost 5 bases, with 10 bases spanning the gap. CDR3 protein: CASSYSRRGNEKLFF. The CDR3 DNA is TGTGCCAGCAGTTACTCGCGGAGGGGCAATGAAAAACTGTTTTTT.

The rearrangement links TRBV27 to TRBJ2-7, with a weak D call TRBD1 (8 bases). The CDR3 loop spans 17 amino acids. Germline V gene lookup returns CDR1 MNHEY and CDR2 SMNVEV (reference sequence). V dropped 6 bases and J dropped 1 base, with 22 bases sitting between them. The CDR3 DNA reads TGTGCCAGCAGGGCTAGACAGGGGCCAGCGGGGTCCTACGAGCAGTACTTC. This encodes CASRARQGPAGSYEQYF.

The rearrangement joins TRBV12-5 to TRBJ2-7, with D maybe TRBD1 (6 bases). There are 13 residues in the CDR3. Trimming took 9 bases from V and 2 from J, leaving 14 bases between them. Germline assignment: CDR1 LGHNT and CDR2 FRNRAP. The CDR3 protein is CASRTGTTYEQYF. The CDR3 nucleotides read TGTGCTAGCCGGACCGGGACAACCTACGAGCAGTACTTC.

This rearrangement joins TRBV11-2 to TRBJ1-4; D remains unclear. Germline CDR1 is SGHAT and CDR2 is FQNNGV. The CDR3 runs to 16 residues. The V end lost 1 base, the J end lost 4 bases, and 13 bases lay between the germline ends. CDR3 sequence: CASSLGGSGGNEKLFF. CDR3 nucleotide sequence: TGTGCCAGCAGCTTAGGAGGTTCGGGAGGTAATGAAAAACTGTTTTTT.

This chain links TRBV6-5 with TRBJ2-2; a weak D match, TRBD1 (5 bases). V lost 0 bases and J 4 bases, leaving 9 bases between the germline ends. The CDR3 has 15 residues. CDR1 is MNHEY, CDR2 SVGAGI, per germline. The CDR3 is CASSYSETVTGELFF. The CDR3 DNA reads as TGTGCCAGCAGTTACTCCGAGACAGTCACCGGGGAGCTGTTTTTT.

Notes on this clone: Its ends do not fully match the called genes, so a read error is possible. This same CDR3 is encoded by further DNA sequences in the sample. V and J are TRBV4-2 and TRBJ1-6, with D maybe TRBD1 (5 bases). This CDR3 spans 17 amino acids. The germline gives CDR1 LGHNA, CDR2 YNFKEQ. CDR3 DNA sequence: TGTGCCAGCAGCACCCGGACCGACAGCTCCTATAATTCCCCCCTCCACTTT. Its translation is CASSTRTDSSYNSPLHF.

This chain links TRBV28 with TRBJ1-2; D ambiguous. Trimming removed 5 bases at V and 8 bases at J, with 21 bases between. The germline V gene has CDR1 MDHEN and CDR2 SYDVKM. CDR3 length: 15 amino acids. The CDR3 nucleotides are TGTGCCAGCAGTAACCTGGTGTGGAGGGCTCGAGGCTACACCTTC. Translation: CASSNLVWRARGYTF.

This chain joins TRBV5-1 and TRBJ1-2, with 8 bases that match TRBD1. CDR3 length: 15 residues. Losses at the gene ends were 0 bases for V and 8 bases for J; bases not matched to a gene: 9. The V gene's germline CDR1 is SGHRS and CDR2 YFSETQ. The CDR3 spells CASSLGTQGARGYTF. The CDR3 DNA follows: TGCGCCAGCAGCTTGGGAACCCAGGGGGCGCGAGGCTACACCTTC. Full variable domain (rest looked up from reference TRBV5-1 and TRBJ1-2): KAGVTQTPRYLIKTRGQQVTLSCSPISGHRSVSWYQQTPGQGLQFLFEYFSETQRNKGNFPGRFSGRQFSNSRSEMNVSTLELGDSALYLCASSLGTQGARGYTFGSGTRLTVV.

This chain connects TRBV2 to TRBJ1-5; unclear D gene. Germline loops: CDR1 SNHLY, CDR2 FYNNEI. The V end lost 3 bases, the J end lost 0 bases, and 9 bases lay between the germline ends. This CDR3 comprises 15 residues. The CDR3 region has the DNA TGTGCCAGCAGTGATTGGGGAGCTAGCAATCAGCCCCAGCATTTT. It specifies CASSDWGASNQPQHF.

This sequence joins TRBV6-5 and TRBJ1-1; tentative D call: TRBD1 (6 bases). Germline loops: CDR1 MNHEY, CDR2 SVGAGI. The CDR3 spans 15 residues. Trimming took off 2 bases at V and 1 base at J, with 11 bases between the two ends. CDR3 bases: TGTGCCAGCAGTTACGACAGGTCAAAGAACACTGAAGCTTTCTTT. It specifies CASSYDRSKNTEAFF.

The chain joins TRBV19 to TRBJ2-3; TRBD1 matches 7 bases. The V segment lost 4 bases and the J segment 2 bases; nucleotides outside the gene matches: 9. The germline V gene has CDR1 LNHDA and CDR2 SQIVND (reference sequence). The CDR3 runs 16 residues. The CDR3 DNA follows: TGTGCCAGTAGTAACCCGACAGGGAGAACCACAGATACGCAGTATTTT. This sequence encodes CASSNPTGRTTDTQYF. The full variable domain, its missing parts supplied by reference TRBV19 and TRBJ2-3, is DGGITQSPKYLFRKEGQNVTLSCEQNLNHDAMYWYRQDPGQGLRLIYYSQIVNDFQKGDIAEGYSVSREKKESFPLTVTSAQKNPTAFYLCASSNPTGRTTDTQYFGPGTRLTVL.

V usage is TRBV4-3 and J usage is TRBJ2-7; 9 nucleotides agree with TRBD1. This CDR3 has 14 amino acids. Germline lookup yields CDR1 LGHNA and CDR2 YSLEER. V was clipped by 3 bases and J by 1 base; unmatched bases: 1. The CDR3 coding sequence is TGCGCCAGCAGCCACGGGACAGGGTCCTACGAGCAGTACTTC. This gives the protein CASSHGTGSYEQYF.

This chain uses TRBV27 with TRBJ2-5; 9 positions match TRBD2. After removal of 4 bases from V and 5 bases from J, the junction contained 2 bases not matched to a gene. Germline values: CDR1 MNHEY, CDR2 SMNVEV (reference sequence). The CDR3 contains 13 residues. The CDR3 protein is CASSSSGTETQYF. The CDR3 nucleotides are TGTGCCAGCAGTTCTAGCGGGACGGAGACCCAGTACTTC.

The genes are TRBV25-1 and TRBJ2-5; 8 bases map to TRBD1. Trimming cost V 5 bases and J 5 bases; bases outside gene matches: 7. The germline V gene has CDR1 MGHDK and CDR2 SYGVNS. The CDR3 is 14 amino acids. In nucleotides, the CDR3 is TGTGCCAGCAGTATACAGGGGGTTGGGGAGACCCAGTACTTC. Its protein is CASSIQGVGETQYF. Full variable domain (missing parts from reference TRBV25-1 and TRBJ2-5): EADIYQTPRYLVIGTGKKITLECSQTMGHDKMYWYQQDPGMELHLIHYSYGVNSTEKGDLSSESTVSRIRTEHFPLTLESARPSHTSQYLCASSIQGVGETQYFGPGTRLLVL.

The chain recombines TRBV19 with TRBJ2-7, with 7 bases lining up with TRBD1. The V gene end was trimmed by 3 bases and the J gene end by 5 bases; junction bases not matched to a gene: 7. The CDR3 loop spans 14 amino acids. Germline CDR1 reads LNHDA; CDR2 reads SQIVND (reference sequence). CDR3: CASSMDDRVHEQYF. The CDR3 DNA reads as TGTGCCAGTAGTATGGATGACAGGGTACACGAGCAGTACTTC. Filled out from reference TRBV19 and TRBJ2-7, the complete variable domain reads DGGITQSPKYLFRKEGQNVTLSCEQNLNHDAMYWYRQDPGQGLRLIYYSQIVNDFQKGDIAEGYSVSREKKESFPLTVTSAQKNPTAFYLCASSMDDRVHEQYFGPGTRLTVT.

V is TRBV30 and J is TRBJ1-2; 8 nucleotides align to TRBD1. Germline values: CDR1 GTSNPN, CDR2 SVGIG (reference sequence). V lost 3 bases to trimming and J lost 6 bases; unmatched junction nucleotides: 3. The CDR3 sequence is 12 residues long. The CDR3 DNA sequence: TGTGCCTGGAGCCGACAGGGGAATGGCTACACCTTC. This encodes CAWSRQGNGYTF.

This clone was recorded once. CDR3 amino acids: CASSSEGWGGPGNQPQHF. DNA of the CDR3: TGTGCCAGCAGTTCAGAGGGCTGGGGGGGACCGGGCAATCAGCCCCAGCATTTT. This chain uses TRBV27 with TRBJ1-5, with a possible D match to TRBD1 (5 bases). This CDR3 spans 18 amino acids. Trimming stripped 4 bases from V and 2 bases from J, with 21 bases between. The germline CDR1 and CDR2 sequences are MNHEY and SMNVEV (reference sequence).

V is TRBV11-3 and J is TRBJ2-5; D gene ambiguous. The CDR3 is 14 amino acids. Germline V gives CDR1 SGHNT, CDR2 YENEEA. V dropped 1 base and J dropped 0 bases, with 6 bases sitting between them. CDR3 amino acids: CASSLGQDQETQYF. DNA of the CDR3: TGTGCCAGCAGCTTAGGGCAAGACCAAGAGACCCAGTACTTC.

CDR3 DNA: TGTGCCAGCAGCTTACCCGGGACTAGCGTCGGACACAATGAGCAGTTCTTC. It specifies CASSLPGTSVGHNEQFF. This chain uses TRBV7-9 with TRBJ2-1, with TRBD2 matching 10 bases. Germline CDR1 and CDR2: SEHNR and FQNEAQ (reference sequence). The CDR3 loop spans 17 amino acids. V was clipped by 2 bases and J by 5 bases; unmatched bases: 9.